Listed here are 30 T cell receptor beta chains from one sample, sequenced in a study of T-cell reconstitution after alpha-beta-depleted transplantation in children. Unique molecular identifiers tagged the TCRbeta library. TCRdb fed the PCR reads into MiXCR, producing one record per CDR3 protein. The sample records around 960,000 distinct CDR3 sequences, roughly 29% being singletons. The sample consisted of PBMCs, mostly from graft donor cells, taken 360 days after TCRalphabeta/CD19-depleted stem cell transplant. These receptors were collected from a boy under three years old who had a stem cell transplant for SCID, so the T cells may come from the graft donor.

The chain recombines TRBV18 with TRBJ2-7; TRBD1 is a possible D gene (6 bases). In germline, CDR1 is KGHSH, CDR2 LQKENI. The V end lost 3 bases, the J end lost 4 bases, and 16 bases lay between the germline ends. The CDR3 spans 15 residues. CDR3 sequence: CASSPWQGPNYEQYF. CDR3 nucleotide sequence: TGTGCCAGCTCACCGTGGCAGGGGCCGAATTACGAGCAGTACTTC.

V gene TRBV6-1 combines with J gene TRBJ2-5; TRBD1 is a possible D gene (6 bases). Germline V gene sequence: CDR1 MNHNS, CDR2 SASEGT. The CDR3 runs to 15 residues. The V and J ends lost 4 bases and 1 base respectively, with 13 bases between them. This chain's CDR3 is CASSVRGAIQETQYF. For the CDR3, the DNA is TGTGCCAGCAGTGTCAGGGGCGCCATCCAAGAGACCCAGTACTTC.

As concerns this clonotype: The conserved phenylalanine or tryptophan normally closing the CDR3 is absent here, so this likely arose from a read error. CDR3: CASSLGDRDTNYGYTS. In nucleotides, the CDR3 is TGTGCCAGCAGCTTAGGCGACAGGGATACTAACTATGGCTACACCTCC. J is TRBJ1-2 and V is TRBV7-9; 7 nucleotides align to TRBD1. CDR1 and CDR2 (germline): SEHNR, FQNEAQ (reference sequence). Trimming removed 1 base from V and 0 bases from J; junction bases left unmatched: 5. The CDR3 sequence is 16 residues long.

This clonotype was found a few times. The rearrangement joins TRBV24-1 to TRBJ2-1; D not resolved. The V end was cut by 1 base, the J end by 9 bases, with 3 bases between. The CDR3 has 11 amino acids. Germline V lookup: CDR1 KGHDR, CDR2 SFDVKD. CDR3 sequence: CATSDFSEQFF. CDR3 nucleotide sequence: TGTGCCACCAGTGATTTCAGTGAGCAGTTCTTC.

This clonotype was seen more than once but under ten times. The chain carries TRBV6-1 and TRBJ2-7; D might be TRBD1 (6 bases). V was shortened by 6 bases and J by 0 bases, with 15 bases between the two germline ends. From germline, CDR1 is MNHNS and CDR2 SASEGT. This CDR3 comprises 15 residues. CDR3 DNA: TGTGCCAGCAGCCAAAGACAGGCCGACTCCTACGAGCAGTACTTC. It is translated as CASSQRQADSYEQYF.

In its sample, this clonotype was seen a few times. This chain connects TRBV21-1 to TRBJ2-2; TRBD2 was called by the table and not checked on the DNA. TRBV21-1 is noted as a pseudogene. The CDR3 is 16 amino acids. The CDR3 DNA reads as TGTGCCAGCAGCAAAAGAACTAGAACAAACACCGGGGAGCTGTTTTTT. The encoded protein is CASSKRTRTNTGELFF.

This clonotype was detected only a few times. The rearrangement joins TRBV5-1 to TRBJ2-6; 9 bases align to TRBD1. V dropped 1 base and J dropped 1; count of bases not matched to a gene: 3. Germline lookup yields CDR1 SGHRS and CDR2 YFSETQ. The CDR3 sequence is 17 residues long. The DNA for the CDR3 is TGCGCCAGCAGCTTGCGACAGGGGGAGTCTGGGGCCAACGTCCTGACTTTC. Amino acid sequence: CASSLRQGESGANVLTF.

The CDR3 here is CASSHLAGGFRPDTQYF. CDR3 sequence (DNA): TGTGCCAGCAGCCACCTAGCGGGGGGCTTCCGTCCAGATACGCAGTATTTT. V usage is TRBV12-3 or TRBV12-4 and J usage is TRBJ2-3; 11 bases align to TRBD2. With V trimmed by 6 bases and J by 4 bases, 12 bases remained unmatched. There are 17 residues in the CDR3.

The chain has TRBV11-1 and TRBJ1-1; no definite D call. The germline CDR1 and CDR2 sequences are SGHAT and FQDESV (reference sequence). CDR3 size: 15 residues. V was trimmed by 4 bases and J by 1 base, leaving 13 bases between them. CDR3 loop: CASSYRAVGNTEAFF. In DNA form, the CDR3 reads TGTGCCAGCAGCTATCGGGCGGTTGGGAACACTGAAGCTTTCTTT.

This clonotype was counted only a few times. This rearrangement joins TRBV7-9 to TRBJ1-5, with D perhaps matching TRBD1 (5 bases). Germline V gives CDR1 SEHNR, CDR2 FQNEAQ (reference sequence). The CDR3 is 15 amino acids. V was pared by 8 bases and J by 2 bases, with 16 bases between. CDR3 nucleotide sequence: TGTGCCAGCGGGGCAGGTCGAGCGGGCAATCAGCCCCAGCATTTT. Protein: CASGAGRAGNQPQHF.

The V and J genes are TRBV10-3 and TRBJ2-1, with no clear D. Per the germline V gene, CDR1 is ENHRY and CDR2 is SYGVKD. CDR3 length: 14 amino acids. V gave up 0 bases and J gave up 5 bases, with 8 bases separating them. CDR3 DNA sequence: TGTGCCATCAGTGAGTCGGGTGGGAACAATGAGCAGTTCTTC. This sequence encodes CAISESGGNNEQFF.

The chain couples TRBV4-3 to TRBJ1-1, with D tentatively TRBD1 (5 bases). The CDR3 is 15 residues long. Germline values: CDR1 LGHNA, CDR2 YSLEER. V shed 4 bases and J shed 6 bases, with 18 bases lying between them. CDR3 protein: CASSPRGLGIAEAFF. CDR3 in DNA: TGCGCCAGCAGCCCCCGGGGCCTAGGTATCGCTGAAGCTTTCTTT.

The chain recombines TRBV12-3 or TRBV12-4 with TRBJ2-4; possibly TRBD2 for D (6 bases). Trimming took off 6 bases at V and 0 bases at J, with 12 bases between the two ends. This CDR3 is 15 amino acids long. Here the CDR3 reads CASSSWGEAKNIQYF. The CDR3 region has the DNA TGTGCCAGCAGCTCCTGGGGGGAAGCCAAAAACATTCAGTACTTC.

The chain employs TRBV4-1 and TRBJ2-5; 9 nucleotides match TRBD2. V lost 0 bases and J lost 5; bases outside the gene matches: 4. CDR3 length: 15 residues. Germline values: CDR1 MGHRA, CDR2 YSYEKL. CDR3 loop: CASSQDSGGAETQYF. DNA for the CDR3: TGCGCCAGCAGCCAAGATAGCGGGGGAGCTGAGACCCAGTACTTC.

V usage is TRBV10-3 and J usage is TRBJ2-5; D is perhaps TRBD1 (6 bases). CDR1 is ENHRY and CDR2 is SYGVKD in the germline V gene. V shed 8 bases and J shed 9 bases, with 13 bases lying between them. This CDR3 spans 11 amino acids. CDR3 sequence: CAIGGSEAQYF. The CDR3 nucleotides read TGTGCCATCGGGGGCTCTGAGGCCCAGTACTTC.

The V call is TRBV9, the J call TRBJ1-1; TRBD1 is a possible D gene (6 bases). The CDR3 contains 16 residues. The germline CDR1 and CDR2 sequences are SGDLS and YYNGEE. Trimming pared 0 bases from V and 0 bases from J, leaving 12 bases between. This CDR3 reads CASSVVGGGLNTEAFF. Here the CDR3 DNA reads TGTGCCAGCAGCGTAGTGGGAGGGGGATTGAACACTGAAGCTTTCTTT.

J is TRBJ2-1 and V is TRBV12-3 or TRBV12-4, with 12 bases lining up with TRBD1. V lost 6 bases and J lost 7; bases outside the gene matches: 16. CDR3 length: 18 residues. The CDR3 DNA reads TGTGCCAGCAGCCTACGACTCCTCTCGGGACAGGGGGCAAATGAGCAGTTCTTC. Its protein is CASSLRLLSGQGANEQFF.

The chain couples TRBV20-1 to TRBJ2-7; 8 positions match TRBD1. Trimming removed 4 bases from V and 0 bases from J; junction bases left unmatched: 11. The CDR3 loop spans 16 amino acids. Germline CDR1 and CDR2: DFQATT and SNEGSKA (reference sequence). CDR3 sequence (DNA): TGCAGTGCTACCAATTCCCTCGGGACAGGCTCCTACGAGCAGTACTTC. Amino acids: CSATNSLGTGSYEQYF.

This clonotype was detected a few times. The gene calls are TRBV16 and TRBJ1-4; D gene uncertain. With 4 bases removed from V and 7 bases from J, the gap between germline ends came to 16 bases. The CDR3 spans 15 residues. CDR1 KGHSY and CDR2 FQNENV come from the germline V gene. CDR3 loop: CASSPRTLAGEKLFF. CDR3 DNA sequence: TGTGCCAGCAGCCCTCGGACCCTGGCGGGTGAAAAACTGTTTTTT.

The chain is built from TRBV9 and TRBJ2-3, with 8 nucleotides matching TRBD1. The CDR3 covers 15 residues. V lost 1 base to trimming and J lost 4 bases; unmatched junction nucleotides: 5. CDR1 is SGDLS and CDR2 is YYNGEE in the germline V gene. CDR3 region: CASSVQGARADTQYF. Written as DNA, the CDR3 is TGTGCCAGCAGCGTACAGGGGGCGCGTGCAGATACGCAGTATTTT. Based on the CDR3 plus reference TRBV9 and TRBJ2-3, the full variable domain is DSGVTQTPKHLITATGQRVTLRCSPRSGDLSVYWYQQSLDQGLQFLIQYYNGEERAKGNILERFSAQQFPDLHSELNLSSLELGDSALYFCASSVQGARADTQYFGPGTRLTVL.

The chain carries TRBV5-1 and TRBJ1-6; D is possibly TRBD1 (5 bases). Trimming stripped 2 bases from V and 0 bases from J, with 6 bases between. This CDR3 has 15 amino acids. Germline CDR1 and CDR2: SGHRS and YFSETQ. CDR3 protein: CASSLGASYNSPLHF. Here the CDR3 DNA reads TGCGCCAGCAGCTTAGGGGCCTCCTATAATTCACCCCTCCACTTT.

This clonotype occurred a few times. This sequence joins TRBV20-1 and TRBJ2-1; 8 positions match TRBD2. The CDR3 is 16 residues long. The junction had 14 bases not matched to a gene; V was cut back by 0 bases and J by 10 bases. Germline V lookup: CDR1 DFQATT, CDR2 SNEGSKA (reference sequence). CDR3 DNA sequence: TGCAGTGCTAGAGATCTTTTAGCGGGGCCGGGGGGGGAGCAGTTCTTC. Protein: CSARDLLAGPGGEQFF.

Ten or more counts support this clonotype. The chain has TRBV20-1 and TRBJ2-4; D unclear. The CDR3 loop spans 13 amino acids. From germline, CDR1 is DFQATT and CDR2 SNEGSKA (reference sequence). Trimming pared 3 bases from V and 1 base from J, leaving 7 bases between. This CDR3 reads CSASNGAKNIQYF. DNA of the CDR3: TGCAGTGCTAGCAACGGCGCCAAAAACATTCAGTACTTC.

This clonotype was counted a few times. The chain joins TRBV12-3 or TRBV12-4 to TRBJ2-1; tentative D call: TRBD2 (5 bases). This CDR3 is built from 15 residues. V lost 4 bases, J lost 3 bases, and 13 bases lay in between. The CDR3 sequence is CASSWRTRDYNEQFF. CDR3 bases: TGTGCCAGCAGTTGGAGAACTAGGGACTACAATGAGCAGTTCTTC.

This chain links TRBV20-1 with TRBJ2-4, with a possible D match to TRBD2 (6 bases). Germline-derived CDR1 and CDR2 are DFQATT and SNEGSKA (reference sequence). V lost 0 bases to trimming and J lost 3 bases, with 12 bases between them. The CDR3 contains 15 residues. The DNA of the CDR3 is TGCAGTGCTAGAGATGTTAAGGGAGGCAAAAACATTCAGTACTTC. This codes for CSARDVKGGKNIQYF.

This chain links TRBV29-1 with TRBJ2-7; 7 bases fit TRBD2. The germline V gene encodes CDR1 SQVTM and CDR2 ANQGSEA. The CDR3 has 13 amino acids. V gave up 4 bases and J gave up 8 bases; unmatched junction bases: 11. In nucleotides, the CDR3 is TGCAGCGTTGTTGGGGGGGTCCAGGACAAGCAGTACTTC. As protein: CSVVGGVQDKQYF.

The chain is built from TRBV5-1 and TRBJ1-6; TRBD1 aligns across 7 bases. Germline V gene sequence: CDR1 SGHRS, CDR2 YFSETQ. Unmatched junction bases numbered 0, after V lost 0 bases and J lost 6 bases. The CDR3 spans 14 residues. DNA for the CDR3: TGCGCCAGCAGCTTGGAGGGGGCTAATTCACCCCTCCACTTT. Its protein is CASSLEGANSPLHF.

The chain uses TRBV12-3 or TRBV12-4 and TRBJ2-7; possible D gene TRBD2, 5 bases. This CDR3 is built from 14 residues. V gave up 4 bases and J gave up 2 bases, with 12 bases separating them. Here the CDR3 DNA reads TGTGCCAGCAGTTCGGGGAAGTCCCCCTACGAGCAGTACTTC. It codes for CASSSGKSPYEQYF.

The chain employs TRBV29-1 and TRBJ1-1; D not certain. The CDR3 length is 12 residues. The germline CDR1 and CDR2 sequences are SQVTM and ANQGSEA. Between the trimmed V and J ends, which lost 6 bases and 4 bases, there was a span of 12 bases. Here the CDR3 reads CSVDEPATEAFF. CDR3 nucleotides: TGCAGCGTCGACGAACCGGCCACTGAAGCTTTCTTT.

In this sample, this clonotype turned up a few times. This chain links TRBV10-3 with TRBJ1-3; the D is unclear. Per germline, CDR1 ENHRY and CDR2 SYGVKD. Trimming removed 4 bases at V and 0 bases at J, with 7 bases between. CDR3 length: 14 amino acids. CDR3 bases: TGTGCCATCAGTGCCGGGAGCTCTGGAAACACCATATATTTT. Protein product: CAISAGSSGNTIYF.